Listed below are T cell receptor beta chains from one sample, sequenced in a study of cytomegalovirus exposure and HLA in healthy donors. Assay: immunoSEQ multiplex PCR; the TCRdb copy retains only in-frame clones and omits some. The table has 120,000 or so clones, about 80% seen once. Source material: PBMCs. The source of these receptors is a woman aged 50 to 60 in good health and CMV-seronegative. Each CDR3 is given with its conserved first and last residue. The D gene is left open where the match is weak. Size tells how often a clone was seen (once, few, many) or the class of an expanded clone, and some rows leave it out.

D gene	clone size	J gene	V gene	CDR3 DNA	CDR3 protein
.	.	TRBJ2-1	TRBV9	TGTGCCAGCAGCAAGTCGACAGCTTACAATGAGCAGTTCTTC	CASSKSTAYNEQFF
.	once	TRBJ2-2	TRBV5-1	TGCGCCAGCAGCTTGGCAGTCGACTTCAAAACCGGGGAGCTGTTTTTT	CASSLAVDFKTGELFF
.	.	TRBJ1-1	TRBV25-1	TGTGCCAGCAGTGAATATATCGGGCCAGGGTCGGTGGCTGAAGCTTTCTTT	CASSEYIGPGSVAEAFF
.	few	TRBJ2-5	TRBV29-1	TGCAGCGTCGGGGACTTGAGGGAGACCCAGTACTTC	CSVGDLRETQYF
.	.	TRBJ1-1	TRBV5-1	TGCGCCAGCAGCTTGGGGACAGATGGGAACACTGAAGCTTTCTTT	CASSLGTDGNTEAFF
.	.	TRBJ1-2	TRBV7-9	TGTTCCAGCAGTGGGGCTGGCTATGGCTACACCTTC	CSSSGAGYGYTF
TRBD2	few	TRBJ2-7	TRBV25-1	TGTGCCAGCAGTGGTAGCGGGAGGGCCTCCGAGCAGTACTTC	CASSGSGRASEQYF
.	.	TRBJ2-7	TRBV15	TGTGCCACCAGCAGGACTAGATACGAGCAGTACTTC	CATSRTRYEQYF
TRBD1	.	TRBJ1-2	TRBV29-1	TGCAGCGTGGGGACAGCGGACTATGGCTACACCTTC	CSVGTADYGYTF
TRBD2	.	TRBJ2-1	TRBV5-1	TGCGCCAGCAGCTTACATTCCGGGACTAATGACAATGAGCAGTTCTTC	CASSLHSGTNDNEQFF
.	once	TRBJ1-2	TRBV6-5	TGTGCCAGCAGTTCCTTGGACCGGGGGAGCTATGGCTACACCTTC	CASSSLDRGSYGYTF
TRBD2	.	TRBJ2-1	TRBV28	TGTGCCAGCAGTTTAGCGGGAGGGCTCAATGAGCAGTTCTTC	CASSLAGGLNEQFF
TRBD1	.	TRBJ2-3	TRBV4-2	TGTGCCAGCAGCCACAACCCCCCGAGGACAGGCCTGCCGGTGGATACGCAGTATTTT	CASSHNPPRTGLPVDTQYF
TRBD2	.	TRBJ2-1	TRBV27	TGTGCCAGCTCCCCCGGGACTAGCGGGGGGAATGAGCAGTTCTTC	CASSPGTSGGNEQFF
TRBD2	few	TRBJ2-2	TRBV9	TGTGCCAGCAGCACAATTAGCGGGGCCAACACCGGGGAGCTGTTTTTT	CASSTISGANTGELFF
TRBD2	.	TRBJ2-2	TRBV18	TGTGCCAGCTCACCAACCAGCGGGAGGAACACCGGGGAGCTGTTTTTT	CASSPTSGRNTGELFF
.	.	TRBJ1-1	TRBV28	TGTGCCAGCAGTTTATTCGGACAGAAAGCTTTCTTT	CASSLFGQKAFF
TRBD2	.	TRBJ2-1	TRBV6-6	TGTGCCAGCAGTTACTCAGCGGGAGGGCTCAATGAGCAGTTCTTC	CASSYSAGGLNEQFF
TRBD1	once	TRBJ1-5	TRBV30	TGTGCCTGCCAGACAGGGTCTAATCAGCCCCAGCATTTT	CACQTGSNQPQHF
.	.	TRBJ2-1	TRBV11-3	TGTGCCAGCAGCTTAGATACCACAGGGAGGGATGAGCAGTTCTTC	CASSLDTTGRDEQFF
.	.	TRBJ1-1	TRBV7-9	TGTGCCAGCAGCTCCAGCGGGGACACTGAAGCTTTCTTT	CASSSSGDTEAFF
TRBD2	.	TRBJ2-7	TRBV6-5	TGTGCCAGCAGTTACAGGCGGGGGGCCTACGAGCAGTACTTC	CASSYRRGAYEQYF
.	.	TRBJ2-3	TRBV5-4	TGTGCCAGCAGCGGGGGCTCCACAGATACGCAGTATTTT	CASSGGSTDTQYF
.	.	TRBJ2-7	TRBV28	TGTGCCAGCAGTTTGCGGGGGCCCCCGCCCTACGAGCAGTACTTC	CASSLRGPPPYEQYF
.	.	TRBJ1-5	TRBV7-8	TGTGCCAGCAGCCCCATACCGACAGGTCCTAATAGCAATCAGCCCCAGCATTTT	CASSPIPTGPNSNQPQHF
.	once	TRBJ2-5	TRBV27	TGTGCCAGCTCCCCCAATCAAGAGACCCAGTACTTC	CASSPNQETQYF
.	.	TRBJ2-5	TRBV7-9	TGTGCCAGCAGCTTAGGAGCATCAGAGACCCAGTACTTC	CASSLGASETQYF